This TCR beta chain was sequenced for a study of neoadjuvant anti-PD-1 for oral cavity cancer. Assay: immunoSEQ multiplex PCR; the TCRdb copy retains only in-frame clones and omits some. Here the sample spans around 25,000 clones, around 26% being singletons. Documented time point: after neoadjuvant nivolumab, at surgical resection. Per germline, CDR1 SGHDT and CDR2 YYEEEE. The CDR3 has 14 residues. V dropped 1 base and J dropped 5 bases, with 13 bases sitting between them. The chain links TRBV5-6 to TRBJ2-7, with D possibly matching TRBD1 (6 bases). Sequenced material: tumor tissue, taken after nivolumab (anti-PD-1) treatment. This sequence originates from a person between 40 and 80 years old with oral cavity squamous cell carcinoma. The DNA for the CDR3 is TGTGCCAGCAGCTTGAGGGGGACCTGGAACGAGCAGTACTTC. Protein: CASSLRGTWNEQYF.